The 9 T cell receptor beta chains listed next were all sequenced from one sample in a study of low-dose radiotherapy and immunotherapy resistance in tumors. This sample's time point: after trial treatment. Treatment here: LDRT plus nivolumab, ipilimumab, low-dose cyclophosphamide and aspirin (RACIN trial). TRAV and TRBV primers primed cDNA for both TCRalpha and TCRbeta. Amplification of TCRs used a constant-region primer and V-primer adapter for roughly 21 PCR cycles. TCRdb reanalysed the reads using MiXCR and keeps one entry per CDR3 protein. The sample gives under 90,000 distinct CDR3 sequences, 15% to 20% of which show up once; approximately 1.5% is in the top ten. The material was PBMCs, obtained after low-dose radiotherapy plus immunotherapy. These receptors were collected from a male donor with prostate cancer.

This clonotype was seen ten or more times. V and J are TRBV29-1 and TRBJ1-1, with TRBD1 matching over 10 bases. V shed 6 bases and J 2 bases; nucleotides not matched to a gene: 12. There are 16 residues in the CDR3. The germline V gene encodes CDR1 SQVTM and CDR2 ANQGSEA. The chain's CDR3 is CSVPGQGPLGNTEAFF. In nucleotides, the CDR3 is TGCAGCGTCCCGGGACAGGGGCCTCTCGGCAACACTGAAGCTTTCTTT.

About this clonotype itself: A far larger clone is a single base away, which makes a read error likely. The chain has TRBV7-2 and TRBJ2-7; D remains ambiguous. V was pared by 5 bases and J by 6 bases, with 17 bases between. CDR1 is SGHTA and CDR2 is FQGNSA in the germline V gene. This CDR3 region has 14 residues. The chain's CDR3 is CASSRSPQESEQYF. The CDR3 DNA reads TGTGCCAGCAGCAGGTCCCCCCAGGAATCCGAGCAGTACTTC.

This clonotype was picked up many times. This chain connects TRBV10-3 to TRBJ2-1, with a possible D match to TRBD1 (5 bases). The CDR3 is made up of 15 amino acids. Germline loops: CDR1 ENHRY, CDR2 SYGVKD. V lost 7 bases and J lost 2, with 15 bases in between. CDR3 residues: CAIKSDSATYNEQFF. CDR3 nucleotides: TGTGCCATCAAATCCGACAGTGCGACCTACAATGAGCAGTTCTTC.

This clonotype showed up many times. CDR3 sequence: CASSRSGQGSNQPQHF. CDR3 nucleotides: TGTGCCAGCAGCCGATCGGGACAGGGCAGCAATCAGCCCCAGCATTTT. The chain is built from TRBV6-5 and TRBJ1-5; 9 bases agree with TRBD1. The CDR3 runs to 16 residues. Germline CDR1 MNHEY, CDR2 SVGAGI. V lost 6 bases to trimming and J lost 1 base; unmatched junction nucleotides: 7.

Many counts were recorded for this clonotype. This chain connects TRBV2 to TRBJ2-3; 10 bases map to TRBD2. The length of the CDR3 is 16 residues. The junction had 6 bases not matched to a gene; V was cut back by 4 bases and J by 2 bases. Germline loops: CDR1 SNHLY, CDR2 FYNNEI. CDR3 coding DNA: TGTGCCAGCAGTGGGACTAGCGGTTTGGACACAGATACGCAGTATTTT. The encoded protein is CASSGTSGLDTDTQYF.

This clonotype was found many times. The rearrangement joins TRBV29-1 to TRBJ1-1; D is unclear. V was pared by 6 bases and J by 4 bases, with 15 bases between. Germline assignment: CDR1 SQVTM and CDR2 ANQGSEA. This CDR3 has 13 residues. The CDR3 here is CSVTDLAGTEAFF. The CDR3 DNA follows: TGCAGCGTCACGGACCTAGCGGGCACTGAAGCTTTCTTT.

Ten or more counts support this clonotype. The chain combines TRBV11-2 with TRBJ2-7; D is undetermined. The CDR3 covers 15 residues. Germline CDR1 SGHAT, CDR2 FQNNGV. V was cut by 0 bases and J by 1 base, with 10 bases left in between. CDR3 sequence: CASSLEVRVSYEQYF. CDR3 in DNA: TGTGCCAGCAGCTTAGAGGTCCGCGTTTCCTACGAGCAGTACTTC.

Note on this clonotype: This likely reflects a read error, since a far larger clone is one base away. V usage is TRBV15 and J usage is TRBJ2-1; 9 nucleotides align to TRBD1. Germline V gene lookup returns CDR1 LNHNV and CDR2 YYDKDF (reference sequence). V gave up 4 bases and J gave up 8 bases; unmatched junction bases: 6. The CDR3 covers 14 residues. The CDR3 loop is CATSTRQGDDEQFF. Written as DNA, the CDR3 is TGTGCCACCAGCACTAGACAGGGGGATGATGAGCAGTTCTTC.

This clonotype has more than one count but fewer than ten. The V call is TRBV7-2, the J call TRBJ2-6; TRBD2 matches at 11 bases. Germline CDR1 and CDR2: SGHTA and FQGNSA. With 5 bases clipped from V and 0 bases from J, the junction kept 9 bases outside the gene matches. CDR3 length: 19 amino acids. This chain's CDR3 is CASSRVRSGGASGANVLTF. CDR3 nucleotide sequence: TGTGCCAGCAGCCGAGTTCGTAGCGGGGGGGCCTCTGGGGCCAACGTCCTGACTTTC.